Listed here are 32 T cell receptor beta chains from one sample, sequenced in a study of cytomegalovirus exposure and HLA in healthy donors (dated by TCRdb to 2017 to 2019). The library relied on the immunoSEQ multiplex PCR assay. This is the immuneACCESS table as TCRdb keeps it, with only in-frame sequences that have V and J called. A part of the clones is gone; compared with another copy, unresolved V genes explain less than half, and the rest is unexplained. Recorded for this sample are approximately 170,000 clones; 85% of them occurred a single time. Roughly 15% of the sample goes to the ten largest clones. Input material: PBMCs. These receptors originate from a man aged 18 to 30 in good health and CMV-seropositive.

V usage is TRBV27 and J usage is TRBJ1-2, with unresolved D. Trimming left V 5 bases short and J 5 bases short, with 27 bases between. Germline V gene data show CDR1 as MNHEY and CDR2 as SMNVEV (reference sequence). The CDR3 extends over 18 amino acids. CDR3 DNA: TGTGCCAGCAGTCCCGTTTTTGAGGGTGGCTGGGTGACTTATGGCTACACCTTC. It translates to CASSPVFEGGWVTYGYTF.

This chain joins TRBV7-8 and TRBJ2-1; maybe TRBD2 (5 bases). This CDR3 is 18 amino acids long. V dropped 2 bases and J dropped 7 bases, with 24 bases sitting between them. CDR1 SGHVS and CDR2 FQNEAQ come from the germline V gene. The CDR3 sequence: CASSLFPPEDWSRNEQFF. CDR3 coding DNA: TGTGCCAGCAGCTTATTCCCGCCGGAGGACTGGTCTCGTAATGAGCAGTTCTTC.

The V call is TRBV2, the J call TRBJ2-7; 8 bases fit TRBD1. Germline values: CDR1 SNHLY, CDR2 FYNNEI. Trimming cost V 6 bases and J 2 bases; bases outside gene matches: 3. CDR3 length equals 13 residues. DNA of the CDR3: TGTGCCAGCAGGACAGGGGCGACCTACGAGCAGTACTTC. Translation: CASRTGATYEQYF. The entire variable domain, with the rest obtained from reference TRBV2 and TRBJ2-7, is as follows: EPEVTQTPSHQVTQMGQEVILRCVPISNHLYFYWYRQILGQKVEFLVSFYNNEISEKSEIFDDQFSVERPDGSNFTLKIRSTKLEDSAMYFCASRTGATYEQYFGPGTRLTVT.

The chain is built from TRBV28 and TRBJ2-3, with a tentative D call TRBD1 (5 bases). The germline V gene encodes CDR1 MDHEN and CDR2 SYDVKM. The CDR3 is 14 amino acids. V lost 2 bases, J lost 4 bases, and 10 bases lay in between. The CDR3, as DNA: TGTGCCAGCAGTTTACAAGCAGGGTCAGATACGCAGTATTTT. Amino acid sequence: CASSLQAGSDTQYF.

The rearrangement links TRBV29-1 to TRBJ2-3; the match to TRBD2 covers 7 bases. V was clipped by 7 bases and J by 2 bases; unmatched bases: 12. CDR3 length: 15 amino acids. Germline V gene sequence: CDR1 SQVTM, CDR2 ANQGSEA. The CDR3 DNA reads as TGCAGCGGCTACACTAGCGCGCGATTCACAGATACGCAGTATTTT. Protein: CSGYTSARFTDTQYF.

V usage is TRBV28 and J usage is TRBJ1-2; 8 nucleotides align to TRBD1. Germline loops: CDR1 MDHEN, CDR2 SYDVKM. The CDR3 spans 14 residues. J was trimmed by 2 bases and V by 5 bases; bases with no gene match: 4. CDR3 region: CASSPGQGNYGYTF. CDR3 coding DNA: TGTGCCAGCAGTCCCGGACAGGGCAACTATGGCTACACCTTC.

CDR3 loop: CASSPLLRTDMNTEAFF. In nucleotides, the CDR3 is TGTGCCAGCAGTCCCCTCCTTCGGACAGATATGAACACTGAAGCTTTCTTT. The V call is TRBV2, the J call TRBJ1-1, with D perhaps matching TRBD1 (6 bases). Germline assignment: CDR1 SNHLY and CDR2 FYNNEI. The V gene lost 5 bases and the J gene lost 0 bases, with 19 bases spanning the gap. The CDR3 is made up of 17 amino acids.

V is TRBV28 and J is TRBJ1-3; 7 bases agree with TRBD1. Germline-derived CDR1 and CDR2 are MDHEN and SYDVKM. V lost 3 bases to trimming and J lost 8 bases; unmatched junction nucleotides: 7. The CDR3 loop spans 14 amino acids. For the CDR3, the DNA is TGTGCCAGCAGTTTCTTCGACAGGGAATACACCATATATTTT. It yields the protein CASSFFDREYTIYF.

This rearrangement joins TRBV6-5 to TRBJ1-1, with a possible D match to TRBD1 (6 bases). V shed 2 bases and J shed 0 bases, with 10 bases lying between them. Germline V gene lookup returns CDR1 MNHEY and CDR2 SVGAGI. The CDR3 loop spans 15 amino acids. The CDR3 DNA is TGTGCCAGCAGTTACCCAGGGGCGGTGAACACTGAAGCTTTCTTT. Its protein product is CASSYPGAVNTEAFF.

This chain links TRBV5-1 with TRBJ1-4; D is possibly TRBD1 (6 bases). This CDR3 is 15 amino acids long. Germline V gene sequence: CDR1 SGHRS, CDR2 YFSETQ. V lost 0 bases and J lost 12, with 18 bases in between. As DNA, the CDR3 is TGCGCCAGCAGCTTGGCCCCGCAGGGGCCTCAGGAACTGTTTTTT. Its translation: CASSLAPQGPQELFF.

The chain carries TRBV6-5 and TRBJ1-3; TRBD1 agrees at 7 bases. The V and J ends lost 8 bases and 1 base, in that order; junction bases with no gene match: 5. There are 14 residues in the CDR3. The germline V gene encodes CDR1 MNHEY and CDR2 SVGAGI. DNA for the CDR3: TGTGCCAGCCGGGGACAGCCGTCTGGAAACACCATATATTTT. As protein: CASRGQPSGNTIYF.

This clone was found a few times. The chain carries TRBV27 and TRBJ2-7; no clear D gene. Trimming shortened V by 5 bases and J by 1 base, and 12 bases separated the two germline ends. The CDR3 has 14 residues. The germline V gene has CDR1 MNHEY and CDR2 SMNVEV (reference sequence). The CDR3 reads CASSPFHGSYEQYF. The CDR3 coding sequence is TGTGCCAGCAGTCCATTCCACGGGTCCTACGAGCAGTACTTC.

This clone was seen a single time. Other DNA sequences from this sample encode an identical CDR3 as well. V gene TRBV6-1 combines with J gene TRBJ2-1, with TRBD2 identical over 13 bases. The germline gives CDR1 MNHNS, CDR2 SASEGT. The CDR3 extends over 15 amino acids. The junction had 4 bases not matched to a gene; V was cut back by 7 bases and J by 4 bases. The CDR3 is CASTLLAGGYNEQFF. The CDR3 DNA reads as TGTGCCAGCACCTTACTAGCGGGGGGGTACAATGAGCAGTTCTTC.

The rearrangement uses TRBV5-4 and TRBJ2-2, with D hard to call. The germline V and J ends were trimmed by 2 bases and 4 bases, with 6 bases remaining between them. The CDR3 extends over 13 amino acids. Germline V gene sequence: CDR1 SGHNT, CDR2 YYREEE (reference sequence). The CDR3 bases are TGTGCCAGCAGCTTACCGGGCACCGGGGAGCTGTTTTTT. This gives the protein CASSLPGTGELFF.

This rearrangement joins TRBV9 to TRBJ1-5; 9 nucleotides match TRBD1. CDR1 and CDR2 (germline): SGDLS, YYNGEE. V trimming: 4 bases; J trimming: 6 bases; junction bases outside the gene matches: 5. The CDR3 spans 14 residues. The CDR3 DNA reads TGTGCCAGCAGCCCCGGGACAGGGCGTCAGCCCCAGCATTTT. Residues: CASSPGTGRQPQHF. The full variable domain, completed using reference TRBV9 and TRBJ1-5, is DSGVTQTPKHLITATGQRVTLRCSPRSGDLSVYWYQQSLDQGLQFLIQYYNGEERAKGNILERFSAQQFPDLHSELNLSSLELGDSALYFCASSPGTGRQPQHFGDGTRLSIL.

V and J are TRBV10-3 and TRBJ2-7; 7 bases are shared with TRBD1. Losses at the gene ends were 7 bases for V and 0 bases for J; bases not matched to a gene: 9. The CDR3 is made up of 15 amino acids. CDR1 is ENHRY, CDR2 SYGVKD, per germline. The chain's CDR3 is CAIILLTGSSYEQYF. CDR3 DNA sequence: TGTGCCATCATCCTACTGACAGGGTCCTCCTACGAGCAGTACTTC.

The CDR3 DNA is TGTGCCAGCAGTATCCGACAGGTGGAATACAATGAGCAGTTCTTC. This encodes CASSIRQVEYNEQFF. The V call is TRBV27, the J call TRBJ2-1; D possibly corresponds to TRBD1 (6 bases). Per germline, CDR1 MNHEY and CDR2 SMNVEV (reference sequence). The length of the CDR3 is 15 residues. V was cut by 5 bases and J by 4 bases, with 15 bases left in between.

CDR3 bases: TGCGCCAGCAGCCCCAGGGGGCGCTCCTACAATGAGCAGTTCTTC. It codes for CASSPRGRSYNEQFF. The genes are TRBV5-1 and TRBJ2-1; TRBD1 agrees at 8 bases. The CDR3 extends over 15 amino acids. Losses at the gene ends were 4 bases for V and 0 bases for J; bases not matched to a gene: 3. From germline, CDR1 is SGHRS and CDR2 YFSETQ.

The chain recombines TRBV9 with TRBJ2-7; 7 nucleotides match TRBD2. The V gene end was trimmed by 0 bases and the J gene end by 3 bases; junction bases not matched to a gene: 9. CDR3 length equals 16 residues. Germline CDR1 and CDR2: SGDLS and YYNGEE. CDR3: CASSVGLSGLNYEQYF. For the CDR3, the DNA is TGTGCCAGCAGCGTAGGGTTGTCGGGACTAAACTACGAGCAGTACTTC.

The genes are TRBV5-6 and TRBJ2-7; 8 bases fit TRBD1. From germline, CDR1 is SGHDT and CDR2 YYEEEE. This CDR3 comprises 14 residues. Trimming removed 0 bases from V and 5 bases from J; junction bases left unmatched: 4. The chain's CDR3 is CASSLGQGFDEQYF. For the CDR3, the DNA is TGTGCCAGCAGCTTGGGACAGGGGTTCGACGAGCAGTACTTC.

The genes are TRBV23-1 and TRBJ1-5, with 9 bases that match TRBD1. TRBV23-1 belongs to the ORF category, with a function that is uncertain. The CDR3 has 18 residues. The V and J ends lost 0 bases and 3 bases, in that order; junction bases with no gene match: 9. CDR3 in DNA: TGCGCCAGCAGTCAATCCCATGGGACAGGGTTTTCCAATCAGCCCCAGCATTTT. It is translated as CASSQSHGTGFSNQPQHF.

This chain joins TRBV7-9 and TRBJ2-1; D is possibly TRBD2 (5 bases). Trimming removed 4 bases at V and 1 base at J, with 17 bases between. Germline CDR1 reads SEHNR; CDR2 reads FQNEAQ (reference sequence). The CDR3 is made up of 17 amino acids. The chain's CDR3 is CASSSRWGVPSYNEQFF. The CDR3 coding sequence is TGTGCCAGCAGCTCAAGATGGGGAGTCCCGTCCTACAATGAGCAGTTCTTC.

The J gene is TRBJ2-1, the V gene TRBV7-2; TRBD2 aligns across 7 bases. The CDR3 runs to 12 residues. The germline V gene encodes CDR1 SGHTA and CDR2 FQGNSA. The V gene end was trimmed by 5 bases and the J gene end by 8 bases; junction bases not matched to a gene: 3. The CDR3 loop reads CASSPAGDEQFF. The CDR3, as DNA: TGTGCCAGCAGCCCGGCGGGAGATGAGCAGTTCTTC.

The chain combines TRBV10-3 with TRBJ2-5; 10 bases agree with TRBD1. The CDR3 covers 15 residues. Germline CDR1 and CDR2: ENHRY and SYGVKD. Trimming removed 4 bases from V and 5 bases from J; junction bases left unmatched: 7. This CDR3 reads CAISVGQGVRETQYF. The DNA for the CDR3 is TGTGCCATCAGTGTCGGACAGGGGGTAAGGGAGACCCAGTACTTC.

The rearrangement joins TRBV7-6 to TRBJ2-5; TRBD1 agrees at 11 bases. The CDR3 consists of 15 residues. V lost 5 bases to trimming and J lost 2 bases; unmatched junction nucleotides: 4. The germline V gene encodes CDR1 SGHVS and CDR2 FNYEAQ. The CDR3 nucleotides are TGTGCCAGCAGCCGGTGGGACAGGGGGCAAGAGACCCAGTACTTC. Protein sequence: CASSRWDRGQETQYF. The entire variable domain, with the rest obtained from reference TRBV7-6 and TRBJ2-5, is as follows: GAGVSQSPRYKVTKRGQDVALRCDPISGHVSLYWYRQALGQGPEFLTYFNYEAQQDKSGLPNDRFSAERPEGSISTLTIQRTEQRDSAMYRCASSRWDRGQETQYFGPGTRLLVL.

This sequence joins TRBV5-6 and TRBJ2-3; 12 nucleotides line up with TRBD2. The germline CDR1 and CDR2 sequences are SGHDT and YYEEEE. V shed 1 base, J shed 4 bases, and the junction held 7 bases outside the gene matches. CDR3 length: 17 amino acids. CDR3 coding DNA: TGTGCCAGCAGCTTGTATCTGGCTAGCGGGGGGGCAGATACGCAGTATTTT. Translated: CASSLYLASGGADTQYF.

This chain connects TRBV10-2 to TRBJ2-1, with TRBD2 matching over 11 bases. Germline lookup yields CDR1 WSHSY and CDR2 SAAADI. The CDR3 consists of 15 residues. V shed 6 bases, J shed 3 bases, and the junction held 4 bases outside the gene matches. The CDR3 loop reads CASSRLAGGYNEQFF. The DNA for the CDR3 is TGCGCCAGCAGCCGGCTAGCGGGAGGCTACAATGAGCAGTTCTTC.

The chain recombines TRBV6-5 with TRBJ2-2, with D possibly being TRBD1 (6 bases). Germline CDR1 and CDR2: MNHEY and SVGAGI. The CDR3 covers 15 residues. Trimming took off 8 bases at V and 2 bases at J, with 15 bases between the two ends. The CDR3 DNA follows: TGTGCCAGCGCCACCCCACAGGGAAACACCGGGGAGCTGTTTTTT. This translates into CASATPQGNTGELFF.

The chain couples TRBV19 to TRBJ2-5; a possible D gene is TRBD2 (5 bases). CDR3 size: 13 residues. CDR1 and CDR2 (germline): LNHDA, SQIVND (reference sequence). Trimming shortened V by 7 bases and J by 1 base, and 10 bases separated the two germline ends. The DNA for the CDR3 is TGTGCCAGTATGGGCCTAGCCCAAGAGACCCAGTACTTC. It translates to CASMGLAQETQYF.

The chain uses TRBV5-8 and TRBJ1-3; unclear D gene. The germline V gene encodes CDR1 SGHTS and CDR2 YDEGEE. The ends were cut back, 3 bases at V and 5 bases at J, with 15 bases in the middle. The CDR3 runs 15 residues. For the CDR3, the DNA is TGTGCCAGCAGCTCGACGACTCTAAACAGAAACACCATATATTTT. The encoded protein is CASSSTTLNRNTIYF.

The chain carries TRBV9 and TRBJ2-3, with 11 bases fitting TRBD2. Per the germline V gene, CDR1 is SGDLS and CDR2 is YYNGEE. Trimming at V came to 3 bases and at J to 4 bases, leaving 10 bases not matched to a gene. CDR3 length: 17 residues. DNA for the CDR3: TGTGCCAGCAGCGCGCACCGAACTAGCGGGAGATCAGATACGCAGTATTTT. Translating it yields CASSAHRTSGRSDTQYF.

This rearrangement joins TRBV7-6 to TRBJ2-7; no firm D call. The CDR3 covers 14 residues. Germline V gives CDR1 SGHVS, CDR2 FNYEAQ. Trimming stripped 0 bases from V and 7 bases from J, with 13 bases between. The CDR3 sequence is CASSLARSDLEQYF. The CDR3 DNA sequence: TGTGCCAGCAGCTTAGCGCGGTCCGACCTGGAGCAGTACTTC.